Following are 28 T cell receptor beta chains from one sample sequenced in a study of blood T cells in healthy people across ages. Then a second PCR, running about 6 to 12 cycles, was carried out with a sample-barcoded 5' primer and a J-beta primer mix. TCRdb fed the 5' RACE reads into MiXCR, producing one record per CDR3 protein. The repertoire holds 550,000 to 650,000 distinct CDR3 sequences, about 27% seen once, with about 3.3% in the top ten. These data are also associated with another study on T cells of mothers and their children.

Sample: blood. The receptors derive from a boy aged 2 to 9 in good health.

The chain joins TRBV10-1 to TRBJ2-1; possible D gene TRBD1, 6 bases. Trimming stripped 5 bases from V and 9 bases from J, with 14 bases between. The CDR3 length is 13 residues. Germline CDR1 reads WNHNN; CDR2 reads SYGVQD (reference sequence). As DNA, the CDR3 is TGCGCCAGCAGTAAGCAGGGGTACGGTGAGCAGTTCTTC. It is translated as CASSKQGYGEQFF.

The rearrangement joins TRBV15 to TRBJ2-5, with 7 bases fitting TRBD1. The CDR3 has 14 amino acids. Unmatched junction bases numbered 6, after V lost 4 bases and J lost 4 bases. In germline, CDR1 is LNHNV, CDR2 YYDKDF (reference sequence). The CDR3 coding sequence is TGTGCCACCAGCACAGACAGGGTCCGAGAGACCCAGTACTTC. It codes for CATSTDRVRETQYF.

This clonotype has a handful of counts. J is TRBJ2-5 and V is TRBV12-3 or TRBV12-4; a possible D gene is TRBD2 (5 bases). V was clipped by 3 bases and J by 2 bases, with 10 bases between them. This CDR3 is 14 amino acids long. CDR3 sequence reads: CASSFGSGQETQYF. In DNA, the CDR3 is TGTGCCAGCAGTTTCGGATCGGGGCAAGAGACCCAGTACTTC.

This clonotype was picked up a small number of times. The chain employs TRBV7-8 and TRBJ2-7, with 7 nucleotides matching TRBD2. There are 16 residues in the CDR3. With 2 bases clipped from V and 2 bases from J, the junction kept 9 bases outside the gene matches. Germline CDR1 SGHVS, CDR2 FQNEAQ. The CDR3 nucleotides read TGTGCCAGCAGCTTAACCGACCGGGAGGTCGCCTACGAGCAGTACTTC. Translating it yields CASSLTDREVAYEQYF. The variable domain in full, with the rest retrieved from reference TRBV7-8 and TRBJ2-7, is GAGVSQSPRYKVAKRGQDVALRCDPISGHVSLFWYQQALGQGPEFLTYFQNEAQLDKSGLPSDRFFAERPEGSVSTLKIQRTQQEDSAVYLCASSLTDREVAYEQYFGPGTRLTVT.

This clonotype has just a few counts. The rearrangement joins TRBV29-1 to TRBJ1-1; D is uncertain. CDR1 and CDR2 from the germline V gene are SQVTM and ANQGSEA. Trimming shortened V by 0 bases and J by 4 bases, and 15 bases separated the two germline ends. The CDR3 covers 15 residues. Here the CDR3 DNA reads TGCAGCGTTGAAGATCCCCGGGAGGGTGGCACTGAAGCTTTCTTT. As protein: CSVEDPREGGTEAFF.

V and J are TRBV7-8 and TRBJ2-1; 9 positions match TRBD2. The CDR3 is made up of 16 amino acids. With V trimmed by 5 bases and J by 2 bases, 7 bases remained unmatched. CDR1 SGHVS and CDR2 FQNEAQ come from the germline V gene. CDR3 loop: CASSIRLAVTYNEQFF. The CDR3, as DNA: TGTGCCAGCAGCATCCGACTAGCGGTGACCTACAATGAGCAGTTCTTC.

The chain combines TRBV4-3 with TRBJ2-5; no clear D gene. Germline V gives CDR1 LGHNA, CDR2 YSLEER. The V and J ends lost 4 bases and 0 bases respectively, with 12 bases between them. The CDR3 is 15 residues long. CDR3 residues: CASSRAQSDQETQYF. In DNA form, the CDR3 reads TGCGCCAGCAGCCGGGCGCAAAGCGACCAAGAGACCCAGTACTTC.

The chain is built from TRBV5-5 and TRBJ1-1; D might be TRBD1 (6 bases). This CDR3 comprises 17 residues. Germline CDR1 and CDR2: SGHKS and YYEKEE (reference sequence). The germline V and J ends were trimmed by 1 base and 4 bases, with 20 bases remaining between them. DNA of the CDR3: TGTGCCAGCAGCTTGTTTAGGGGGGGGCGGTCGGGCACTGAAGCTTTCTTT. Translated: CASSLFRGGRSGTEAFF. Together with reference TRBV5-5 and TRBJ1-1, the CDR3 gives the full variable domain: DAGVTQSPTHLIKTRGQQVTLRCSPISGHKSVSWYQQVLGQGPQFIFQYYEKEERGRGNFPDRFSARQFPNYSSELNVNALLLGDSALYLCASSLFRGGRSGTEAFFGQGTRLTVV.

This clonotype was seen a handful of times. The CDR3 nucleotides read TGTGCCAGCAGTGAGGCTAGCGGGGGATCCAAAAACATTCAGTACTTC. Residues: CASSEASGGSKNIQYF. This chain uses TRBV2 with TRBJ2-4; 10 nucleotides match TRBD2. J lost 2 bases, V lost 3 bases, and 4 bases had no gene match. CDR3 length equals 16 residues. Germline CDR1 and CDR2: SNHLY and FYNNEI.

This clonotype was counted only a few times. The rearrangement uses TRBV5-6 and TRBJ2-4, with D possibly being TRBD1 or TRBD2 (5 bases each). Looked up from germline, CDR1 is SGHDT and CDR2 is YYEEEE. CDR3 length: 14 amino acids. Trimming removed 0 bases at V and 8 bases at J, with 12 bases between. The CDR3 spells CASSLAGRGDIQYF. CDR3 sequence (DNA): TGTGCCAGCAGCTTGGCTGGACGGGGCGACATTCAGTACTTC.

The chain is built from TRBV20-1 and TRBJ2-5; a weak D match, TRBD2 (6 bases). Germline CDR1 is DFQATT and CDR2 is SNEGSKA (reference sequence). V was pared by 4 bases and J by 0 bases, with 9 bases between. This CDR3 is built from 13 residues. CDR3 amino acids: CSAKSGYQETQYF. The CDR3 coding sequence is TGCAGTGCTAAAAGCGGGTACCAAGAGACCCAGTACTTC.

This clonotype was observed at least ten times. The V call is TRBV6-2 or TRBV6-3, the J call TRBJ2-5; D assignment may be TRBD1 or TRBD2 (5 bases each). V gave up 0 bases and J gave up 4 bases, with 9 bases separating them. This CDR3 spans 14 amino acids. The germline CDR1 and CDR2 sequences are MNHEY and SVGEGT. The CDR3 bases are TGTGCCAGCAGTTACTCAGGGACGAGAGAGACCCAGTACTTC. This sequence encodes CASSYSGTRETQYF.

This clonotype occurred once. The chain recombines TRBV27 with TRBJ2-7; a possible D gene is TRBD2 (5 bases). Per the germline V gene, CDR1 is MNHEY and CDR2 is SMNVEV (reference sequence). V was shortened by 7 bases and J by 5 bases, with 15 bases between the two germline ends. CDR3 length equals 13 residues. CDR3 in DNA: TGTGCCAGCAAGGCACCGAGCGGAGACGAGCAGTACTTC. This codes for CASKAPSGDEQYF.

There are a few counts of this clonotype. The chain combines TRBV29-1 with TRBJ2-2; the D is unclear. CDR1 and CDR2 from the germline V gene are SQVTM and ANQGSEA. This CDR3 region has 13 residues. V lost 4 bases to trimming and J lost 2 bases, with 8 bases between them. CDR3 DNA: TGCAGCGTTGGTCGGAGTAACACCGGGGAGCTGTTTTTT. Its protein is CSVGRSNTGELFF.

The chain recombines TRBV30 with TRBJ2-1; no reliable D call. The CDR3 has 14 amino acids. V was cut by 1 base and J by 0 bases, with 7 bases left in between. Germline CDR1 reads GTSNPN; CDR2 reads SVGIG (reference sequence). CDR3 sequence: CAWSGRISYNEQFF. The CDR3 nucleotides read TGTGCCTGGAGTGGCCGGATCTCCTACAATGAGCAGTTCTTC.

This clonotype occurred a few times. V gene TRBV20-1 combines with J gene TRBJ2-5; D possibly corresponds to TRBD1 (6 bases). This CDR3 is 14 amino acids long. Germline V gives CDR1 DFQATT, CDR2 SNEGSKA (reference sequence). V was cut by 6 bases and J by 3 bases, with 17 bases left in between. CDR3 bases: TGCAGTGCCCCAGGGGTTAAAGGGGAAGAGACCCAGTACTTC. It translates to CSAPGVKGEETQYF.

This clonotype was counted a few times. This chain links TRBV12-3 or TRBV12-4 with TRBJ2-2; D is unclear. Trimming took 8 bases from V and 3 from J, leaving 13 bases between them. The CDR3 has 14 residues. The CDR3 spells CASLERIYTGELFF. CDR3 DNA: TGTGCCAGCTTAGAAAGGATTTACACCGGGGAGCTGTTTTTT.

This clonotype was seen a few times. V and J are TRBV7-9 and TRBJ1-1; D is unclear. V was pared by 5 bases and J by 0 bases, with 7 bases between. CDR3 length: 13 amino acids. CDR1 SEHNR and CDR2 FQNEAQ come from the germline V gene (reference sequence). Here the CDR3 reads CASSVTMNTEAFF. The CDR3 nucleotides are TGTGCCAGCAGCGTTACAATGAACACTGAAGCTTTCTTT.

A few counts support this clonotype. The chain couples TRBV29-1 to TRBJ2-7, with TRBD2 identical over 8 bases. The CDR3 is 14 residues long. The germline V gene encodes CDR1 SQVTM and CDR2 ANQGSEA. V shed 6 bases, J shed 6 bases, and the junction held 13 bases outside the gene matches. Here the CDR3 reads CSVPGEAGGREQYF. For the CDR3, the DNA is TGCAGCGTCCCAGGAGAGGCGGGAGGCCGCGAGCAGTACTTC.

This clonotype was picked up many times. The junction differs from germline at one of its ends, possibly a read error. This sequence joins TRBV5-1 and TRBJ2-1; 9 nucleotides match TRBD2. This CDR3 has 15 amino acids. Germline V gene sequence: CDR1 SGHRS, CDR2 YFSETQ. CDR3 amino acids: CASSLGLAGTNEQFF. In DNA, the CDR3 is TGTGCCAGCAGCTTAGGTCTAGCGGGAACCAATGAGCAGTTCTTC.

This clonotype was counted between two and nine times. The rearrangement uses TRBV21-1 and TRBJ2-4. TRBV21-1 is a pseudogene segment. CDR3 length: 14 residues. CDR3: CASSNARSQNIQYF. The DNA of the CDR3 is TGTGCCAGCAGCAACGCTAGATCCCAAAACATTCAGTACTTC.

This chain uses TRBV7-8 with TRBJ1-5; tentatively, D is TRBD1 (5 bases). The germline V gene has CDR1 SGHVS and CDR2 FQNEAQ. The CDR3 has 15 amino acids. V was clipped by 5 bases and J by 1 base, with 12 bases between them. The CDR3 loop is CASSANWDSNQPQHF. The CDR3, as DNA: TGTGCCAGCAGCGCTAACTGGGACAGCAATCAGCCCCAGCATTTT. Looking up the rest from reference TRBV7-8 and TRBJ1-5 gives the full variable domain: GAGVSQSPRYKVAKRGQDVALRCDPISGHVSLFWYQQALGQGPEFLTYFQNEAQLDKSGLPSDRFFAERPEGSVSTLKIQRTQQEDSAVYLCASSANWDSNQPQHFGDGTRLSIL.

Only a few counts were recorded for this clonotype. V gene TRBV12-3 or TRBV12-4 combines with J gene TRBJ2-7; tentatively, D is TRBD1 or TRBD2 (5 bases each). CDR3 length: 15 amino acids. Trimming shortened V by 6 bases and J by 1 base, and 16 bases separated the two germline ends. Here the CDR3 DNA reads TGTGCCAGCAGCGCCGGGACCTTCGCGTCCTACGAGCAGTACTTC. Translated: CASSAGTFASYEQYF.

The chain is built from TRBV5-5 and TRBJ2-3; 10 bases are a match to TRBD2. Germline CDR1 and CDR2: SGHKS and YYEKEE (reference sequence). The length of the CDR3 is 16 residues. J lost 4 bases, V lost 5 bases, and 10 bases had no gene match. CDR3 DNA: TGTGCCAGCAGTCCCGGCGGGCTAGCGGGAGCAGATACGCAGTATTTT. Its translation: CASSPGGLAGADTQYF.

J is TRBJ2-1 and V is TRBV9, with 10 positions matching TRBD2. After removal of 4 bases from V and 5 bases from J, the junction contained 3 bases not matched to a gene. Germline V lookup: CDR1 SGDLS, CDR2 YYNGEE. CDR3 size: 14 residues. For the CDR3, the DNA is TGTGCCAGCAGCATCAGCGGGAGGGACAATGAGCAGTTCTTC. Translated, it gives CASSISGRDNEQFF.

The CDR3 nucleotides read TGTGCCAGCAGCCGGAGTAATACACAAGAGACCCAGTACTTC. It codes for CASSRSNTQETQYF. V and J are TRBV7-2 and TRBJ2-5; D unresolved. Trimming removed 5 bases at V and 2 bases at J, with 12 bases between. The CDR3 spans 14 residues. CDR1 is SGHTA, CDR2 FQGNSA, per germline.

The V call is TRBV6-5, the J call TRBJ2-1; D not resolved. V was shortened by 5 bases and J by 5 bases, with 7 bases between the two germline ends. The germline CDR1 and CDR2 sequences are MNHEY and SVGAGI. There are 12 residues in the CDR3. The CDR3 sequence: CASSPLNNEQFF. In DNA form, the CDR3 reads TGTGCCAGCAGTCCACTTAACAATGAGCAGTTCTTC.

The chain recombines TRBV10-3 with TRBJ2-1; 7 bases are a match to TRBD2. Germline V gene lookup returns CDR1 ENHRY and CDR2 SYGVKD. The CDR3 spans 12 residues. The trim removed 7 bases at V and 5 bases at J, leaving 2 bases unmatched. CDR3 protein: CAITGTNNEQFF. For the CDR3, the DNA is TGTGCCATCACGGGGACTAACAATGAGCAGTTCTTC.